This T cell receptor (beta chain) was recorded in a study of ipilimumab plus nivolumab after autologous stem cell transplantation. Losses at the gene ends were 5 bases for V and 7 bases for J; bases not matched to a gene: 6. Germline V lookup: CDR1 ENHRY, CDR2 SYGVKD. The CDR3 has 14 residues. Dosing: nivolumab 3 mg/kg IV, weeks 1, 4, 7, 10, then every two weeks to week 26. Libraries were prepared by immunoSEQ multiplex PCR; TCRdb keeps only in-frame clonotypes and omits some of them. The sample has about 40,000 clones; 90% to 95% are singletons. This rearrangement joins TRBV10-3 to TRBJ1-5, with TRBD1 identical over 9 bases. Sequencing was performed on PBMCs, taken in a trial of ipilimumab plus nivolumab as post-transplant consolidation. The TCR originated in a male donor with multiple myeloma. CDR3 amino acids: CAISRTGEVQPQHF. The DNA for the CDR3 is TGTGCCATCAGTCGGACAGGGGAAGTACAGCCCCAGCATTTT.